Listed below are T cell receptor beta chains from one sample, sequenced in a study of T cell responses to AZD1222 COVID-19 vaccine. Repertoires were generated with immunoSEQ multiplex PCR, while TCRdb's copy carries only in-frame clones and drops some. The data contain about 150,000 clones, about 91% of them singletons. Material: peripheral blood, obtained on day 0 of MenACWY control vaccination. Source of these receptors: an adult in good health. The CDR3 runs from the conserved cysteine through the conserved F or W. A D gene is named only where the DNA matches it firmly. A row's size may be missing; if present it is once, few, many or a size class.

V,J,size,D,CDR3,DNA
TRBV18,TRBJ1-2,-,-,CASSPPGRINYGYTF,TGTGCCAGCTCACCACCGGGGCGGATTAACTATGGCTACACCTTC
TRBV18,TRBJ1-1,-,-,CASSPPGSKELNTEAFF,TGTGCCAGCTCACCTCCTGGTAGCAAGGAGCTCAACACTGAAGCTTTCTTT
TRBV28,TRBJ2-5,-,-,CATRGLQETQYF,TGTGCCACCAGGGGCCTCCAAGAGACCCAGTACTTC
TRBV12-3/TRBV12-4,TRBJ2-2,-,-,CASSLSRPGELFF,TGTGCCAGCAGTTTATCAAGGCCCGGGGAGCTGTTTTTT
TRBV28,TRBJ1-5,once,-,CASSRSGQPQHF,TGTGCCAGCAGTCGAAGTGGTCAGCCCCAGCATTTT
TRBV5-1,TRBJ2-5,-,-,CASSLNSYQETQYF,TGCGCCAGCAGCCTAAACTCGTACCAAGAGACCCAGTACTTC
TRBV20-1,TRBJ2-7,-,-,CSASDAGLVTYEQYF,TGCAGTGCTAGTGATGCGGGACTCGTGACCTACGAGCAGTACTTC
TRBV5-1,TRBJ2-1,-,TRBD2,CASSTSGSYNEQFF,TGCGCCAGTTCCACTAGCGGATCCTACAATGAGCAGTTCTTC
TRBV18,TRBJ1-3,-,-,CASSPNNRAGTIYF,TGTGCCAGCTCACCGAACAACAGGGCAGGCACCATATATTTT
TRBV7-2,TRBJ2-3,-,-,CASSLALLSTDTQYF,TGTGCCAGCAGCTTAGCCCTACTGAGCACAGATACGCAGTATTTT
TRBV3-1/TRBV3-2,TRBJ2-6,-,-,CASSHNRVPGANVLTF,TGTGCCAGCAGTCACAACAGGGTGCCTGGGGCCAACGTCCTGACTTTC
TRBV6-5,TRBJ2-7,-,TRBD1,CASSYSGPRGYEQYF,TGTGCCAGCAGTTACTCGGGTCCCAGGGGGTACGAGCAGTACTTC
TRBV18,TRBJ1-4,-,-,CASSPPGTIREKLFF,TGTGCCAGCTCACCACCCGGGACTATAAGGGAAAAACTGTTTTTT
TRBV2,TRBJ2-1,-,TRBD2,CASSEAGASGSEQFF,TGTGCCAGCAGTGAAGCGGGGGCTAGCGGGAGTGAGCAGTTCTTC
TRBV7-2,TRBJ2-3,few,-,CASSLGYIPSTDTQYF,TGTGCCAGCAGCTTAGGTTACATACCCAGCACAGATACGCAGTATTTT
TRBV25-1,TRBJ1-2,once,-,CASSAQPGTSNYGYTF,TGTGCCAGCAGTGCACAACCCGGGACTTCTAACTATGGCTACACCTTC
TRBV9,TRBJ2-3,-,TRBD1,CASSAGTGFTDTQYF,TGTGCCAGCAGCGCCGGGACAGGGTTCACAGATACGCAGTATTTT
TRBV2,TRBJ2-5,-,-,CASSGLDSAGETQYF,TGTGCCAGCAGTGGTCTGGATTCGGCGGGTGAGACCCAGTACTTC
TRBV14,TRBJ2-7,-,-,CASSRAAGTRSYEQYF,TGTGCCAGCAGCCGCGCAGCCGGGACAAGATCCTACGAGCAGTACTTC
TRBV30,TRBJ2-3,once,-,CAWRLSLRADSTDTQYF,TGTGCCTGGAGATTATCGTTGCGGGCGGATAGCACAGATACGCAGTATTTT
TRBV28,TRBJ2-7,-,-,CASSWAQEQYF,TGTGCCAGCAGTTGGGCGCAGGAGCAGTACTTC
TRBV28,TRBJ1-3,-,-,CASSLGSGNTIYF,TGTGCCAGCAGTTTAGGCTCTGGAAACACCATATATTTT
TRBV27,TRBJ2-1,-,TRBD2,CASSVWGVSETGGPHNEQFF,TGTGCCAGCAGCGTATGGGGGGTTAGCGAGACGGGAGGGCCCCACAATGAGCAGTTCTTC
TRBV7-9,TRBJ2-2,once,-,CASSLQTIYGELFF,TGTGCCAGCAGCTTACAAACAATCTACGGGGAGCTGTTTTTT
TRBV4-3,TRBJ1-2,-,-,CASSQSASYGYTF,TGCGCCAGCAGCCAGTCTGCAAGCTATGGCTACACCTTC
TRBV21-1,TRBJ1-4,-,-,CASSKRKHKGAGEKLFF,TGTGCCAGCAGCAAGAGAAAGCACAAGGGGGCGGGTGAAAAACTGTTTTTT
TRBV7-2,TRBJ1-4,-,-,CASSLPGTRREKLFF,TGTGCCAGCAGCTTACCAGGGACAAGGAGAGAAAAACTGTTTTTT
TRBV7-2,TRBJ2-1,-,TRBD2,CASSLGTSSDEQFF,TGTGCCAGCAGCTTAGGGACTAGCTCCGATGAGCAGTTCTTC